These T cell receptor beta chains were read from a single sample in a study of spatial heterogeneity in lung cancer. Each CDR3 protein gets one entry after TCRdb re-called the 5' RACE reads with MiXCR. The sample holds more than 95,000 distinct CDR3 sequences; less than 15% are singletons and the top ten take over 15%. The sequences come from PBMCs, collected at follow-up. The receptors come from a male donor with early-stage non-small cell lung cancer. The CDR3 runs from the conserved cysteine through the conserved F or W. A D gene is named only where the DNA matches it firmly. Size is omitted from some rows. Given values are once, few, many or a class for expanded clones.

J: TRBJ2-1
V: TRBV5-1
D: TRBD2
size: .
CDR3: CASSLEGAGGRYNEQFF
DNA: TGCGCCAGCAGCTTGGAAGGTGCGGGGGGCCGATACAATGAGCAGTTCTTC

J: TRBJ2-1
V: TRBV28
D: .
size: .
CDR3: CASSPPGAYYEQFF
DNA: TGTGCCAGCAGTCCTCCAGGGGCTTACTATGAGCAGTTCTTC

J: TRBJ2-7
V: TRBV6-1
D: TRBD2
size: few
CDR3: CASRSTSGGPYEQYF
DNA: TGTGCCAGCAGATCGACTAGCGGGGGGCCCTACGAGCAGTACTTC

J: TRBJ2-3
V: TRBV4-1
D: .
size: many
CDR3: CASSQVADTQYF
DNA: TGCGCCAGCAGCCAAGTGGCAGATACGCAGTATTTT

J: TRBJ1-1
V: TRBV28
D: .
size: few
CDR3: CASRKQGIHTEAFF
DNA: TGTGCCAGCAGGAAACAGGGTATTCACACTGAAGCTTTCTTT

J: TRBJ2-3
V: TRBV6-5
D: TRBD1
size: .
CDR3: CASSPPSGGGATDTQYF
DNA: TGTGCCAGCAGTCCCCCCTCAGGGGGCGGGGCCACAGATACGCAGTATTTT

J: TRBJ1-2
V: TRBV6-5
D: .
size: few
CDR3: CASSYSIRESNYGYTF
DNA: TGTGCCAGCAGTTACTCGATCAGGGAATCTAACTATGGCTACACCTTC

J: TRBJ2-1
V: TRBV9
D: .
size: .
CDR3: CASAERGDYNEQFF
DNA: TGTGCCAGCGCTGAAAGGGGTGATTACAATGAGCAGTTCTTC

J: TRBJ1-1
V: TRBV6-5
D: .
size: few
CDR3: CASSYSGTNTEAFF
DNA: TGTGCCAGCAGTTACTCAGGGACGAACACTGAAGCTTTCTTT

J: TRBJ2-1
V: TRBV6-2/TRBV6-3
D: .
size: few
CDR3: CASRTPARDEGNEQFF
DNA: TGTGCCAGCAGAACACCGGCTAGAGACGAGGGGAATGAGCAGTTCTTC

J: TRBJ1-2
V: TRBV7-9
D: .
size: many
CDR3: CASSPVGVYGYTF
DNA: TGTGCCAGCAGCCCAGTGGGGGTTTATGGCTACACCTTC

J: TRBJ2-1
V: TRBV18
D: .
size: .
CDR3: CASSPPSGSPNEQFF
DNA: TGTGCCAGCTCACCACCGTCGGGCAGCCCCAATGAGCAGTTCTTC

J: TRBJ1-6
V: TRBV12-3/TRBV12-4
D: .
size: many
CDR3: CASSPLLYWSSYNSPLHF
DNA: TGTGCCAGCAGTCCCCTACTTTACTGGAGCTCCTATAATTCACCCCTCCACTTT

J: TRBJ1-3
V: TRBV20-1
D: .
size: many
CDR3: CSARNPGRARGNTIYF
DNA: TGCAGTGCTAGAAACCCGGGACGCGCCAGGGGAAACACCATATATTTT

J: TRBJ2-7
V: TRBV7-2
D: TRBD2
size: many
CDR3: CASSLGPSGGYEQYF
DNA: TGTGCCAGCAGCTTAGGGCCTAGCGGAGGTTACGAGCAGTACTTC

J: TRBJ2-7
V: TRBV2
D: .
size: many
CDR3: CASSLTLRQGNEQYF
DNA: TGTGCCAGCAGCCTTACCTTGAGGCAGGGGAACGAGCAGTACTTC

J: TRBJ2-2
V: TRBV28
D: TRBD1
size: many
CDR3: CASSSGGVPGELFF
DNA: TGTGCCAGCAGTTCAGGGGGTGTCCCCGGGGAGCTGTTTTTT

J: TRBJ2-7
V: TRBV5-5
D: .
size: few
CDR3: CASSSRGESAYEQYF
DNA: TGTGCCAGCAGCTCCAGGGGGGAAAGCGCCTACGAGCAGTACTTC

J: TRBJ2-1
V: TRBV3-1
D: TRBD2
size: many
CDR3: CASSQDGSGRRYNEQFF
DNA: TGTGCCAGCAGCCAAGATGGTAGCGGGCGGAGATACAATGAGCAGTTCTTC

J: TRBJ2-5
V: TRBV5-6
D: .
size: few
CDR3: CASNLNRVETQYF
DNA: TGTGCCAGCAATCTGAACAGGGTAGAGACCCAGTACTTC

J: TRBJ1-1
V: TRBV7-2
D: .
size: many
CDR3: CASSLVKGMTFF
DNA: TGTGCCAGCAGCTTAGTGAAGGGGATGACTTTCTTT

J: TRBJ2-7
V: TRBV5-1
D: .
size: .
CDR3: CASSPMSRQSNYEQYF
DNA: TGCGCCAGCAGCCCGATGAGCCGACAGTCAAACTACGAGCAGTACTTC

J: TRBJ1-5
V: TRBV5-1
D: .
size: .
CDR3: CASSPDGGSNQPQHF
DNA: TGCGCCAGCAGCCCGGACGGGGGGAGCAATCAGCCCCAGCATTTT

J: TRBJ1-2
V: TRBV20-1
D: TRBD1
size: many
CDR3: CSATTGRIKDGYTF
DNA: TGCAGTGCTACGACAGGGCGTATCAAAGATGGCTACACCTTC

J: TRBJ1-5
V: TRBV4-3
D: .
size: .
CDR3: CASSQDVARSNQPQHF
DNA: TGCGCCAGCAGCCAAGACGTGGCGAGGAGCAATCAGCCCCAGCATTTT

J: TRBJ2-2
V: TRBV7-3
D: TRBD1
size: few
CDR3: CASSWTGVGTGELFF
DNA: TGTGCCAGCAGCTGGACAGGGGTCGGAACCGGGGAGCTGTTTTTT

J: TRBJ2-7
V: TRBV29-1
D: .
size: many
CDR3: CSVGRGYEQYF
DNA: TGCAGCGTTGGTAGGGGGTACGAGCAGTACTTC

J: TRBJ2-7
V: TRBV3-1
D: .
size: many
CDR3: CASSLVEGYEQYF
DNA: TGTGCCAGCAGCCTCGTCGAGGGCTACGAGCAGTACTTC

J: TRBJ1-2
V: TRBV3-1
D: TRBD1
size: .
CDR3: CASSQTGNYGYTF
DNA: TGTGCCAGCAGTCAGACAGGGAACTATGGCTACACCTTC

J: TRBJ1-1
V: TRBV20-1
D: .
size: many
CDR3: CSASGQTDTEAFF
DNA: TGCAGTGCTAGTGGACAGACCGACACTGAAGCTTTCTTT

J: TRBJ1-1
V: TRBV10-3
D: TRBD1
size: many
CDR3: CAISPGQLEAFF
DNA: TGTGCCATCAGCCCGGGACAGCTTGAAGCTTTCTTT

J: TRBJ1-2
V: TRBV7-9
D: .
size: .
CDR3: CASSLKGGDIFYGYTF
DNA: TGTGCCAGCAGCTTAAAAGGGGGGGACATTTTCTATGGCTACACCTTC

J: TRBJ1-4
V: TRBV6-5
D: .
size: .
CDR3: CASRRSWSSNEKLFF
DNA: TGTGCCAGCAGACGTAGCTGGTCGTCTAATGAAAAACTGTTTTTT

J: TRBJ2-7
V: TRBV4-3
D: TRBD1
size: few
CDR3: CASSRTGTGYEQYF
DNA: TGCGCCAGCAGCCGCACCGGGACAGGGTACGAGCAGTACTTC

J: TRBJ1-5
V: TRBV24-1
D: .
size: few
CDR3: CATSLDIDQPQHF
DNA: TGTGCCACCAGTCTAGACATTGATCAGCCCCAGCATTTT

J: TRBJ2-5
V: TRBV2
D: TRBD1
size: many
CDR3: CASGQGRETQYF
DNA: TGTGCCAGCGGACAGGGACGAGAGACCCAGTACTTC

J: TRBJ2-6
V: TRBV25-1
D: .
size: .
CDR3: CAPAGSSGANVLTF
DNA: TGTGCCCCCGCGGGATCCTCTGGGGCCAACGTCCTGACTTTC

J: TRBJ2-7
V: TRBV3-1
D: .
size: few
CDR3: CASSQTSEQYF
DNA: TGTGCCAGCAGCCAAACAAGTGAGCAGTACTTC

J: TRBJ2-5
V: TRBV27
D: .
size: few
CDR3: CASSFGDLGTQYF
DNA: TGTGCCAGCAGTTTTGGAGACTTGGGGACCCAGTACTTC

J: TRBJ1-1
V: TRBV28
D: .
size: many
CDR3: CASRRGWTEAFF
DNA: TGTGCCAGCAGAAGGGGCTGGACTGAAGCTTTCTTT

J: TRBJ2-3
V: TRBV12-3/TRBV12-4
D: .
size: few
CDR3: CASSPYGRRTDTQYF
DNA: TGTGCCAGCAGTCCTTACGGGCGAAGGACAGATACGCAGTATTTT

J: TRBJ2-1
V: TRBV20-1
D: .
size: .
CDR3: CSAKLNHNEQFF
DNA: TGCAGTGCTAAATTAAATCACAATGAGCAGTTCTTC

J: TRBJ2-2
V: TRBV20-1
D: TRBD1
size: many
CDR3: CSASRRDRGLGTGELFF
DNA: TGCAGTGCTAGTCGAAGAGACAGGGGGCTTGGCACCGGGGAGCTGTTTTTT

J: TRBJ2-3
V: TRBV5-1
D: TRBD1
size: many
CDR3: CASSLEGAGVGTQYF
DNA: TGCGCCAGCAGCTTGGAGGGGGCCGGAGTTGGTACGCAGTATTTT

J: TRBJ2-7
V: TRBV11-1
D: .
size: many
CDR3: CASSQIGGQPHF
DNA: TGTGCCAGCAGCCAAATCGGAGGCCAGCCGCACTTC

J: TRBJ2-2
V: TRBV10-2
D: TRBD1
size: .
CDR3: CASSKQQGARTGELFF
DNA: TGCGCCAGCAGTAAACAACAGGGGGCGCGCACCGGGGAGCTGTTTTTT

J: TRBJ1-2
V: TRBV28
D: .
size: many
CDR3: CASSPYLAVNYGYTF
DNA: TGTGCCAGCAGCCCCTATCTCGCGGTAAACTATGGCTACACCTTC